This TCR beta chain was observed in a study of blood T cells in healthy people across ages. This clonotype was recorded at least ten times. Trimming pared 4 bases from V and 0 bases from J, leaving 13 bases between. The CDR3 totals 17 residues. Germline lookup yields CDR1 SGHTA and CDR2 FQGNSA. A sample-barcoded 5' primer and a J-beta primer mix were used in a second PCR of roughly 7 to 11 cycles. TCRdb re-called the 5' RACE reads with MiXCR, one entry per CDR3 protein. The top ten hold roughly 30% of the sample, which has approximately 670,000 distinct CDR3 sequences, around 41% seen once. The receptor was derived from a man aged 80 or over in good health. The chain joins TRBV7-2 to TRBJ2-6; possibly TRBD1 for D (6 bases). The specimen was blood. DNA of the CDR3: TGTGCCAGCAGCTCCGGGACACTACTCTCTGGGGCCAACGTCCTGACTTTC. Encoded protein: CASSSGTLLSGANVLTF.